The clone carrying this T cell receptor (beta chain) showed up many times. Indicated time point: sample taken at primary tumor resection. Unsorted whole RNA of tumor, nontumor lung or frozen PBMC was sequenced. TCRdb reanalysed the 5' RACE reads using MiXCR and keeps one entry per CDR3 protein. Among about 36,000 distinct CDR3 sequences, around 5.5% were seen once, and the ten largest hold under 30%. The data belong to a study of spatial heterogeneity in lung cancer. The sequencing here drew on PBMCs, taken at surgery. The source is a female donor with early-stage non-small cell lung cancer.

The CDR3 bases are TGCAGTGCTAGAGGGGACAGGGGCACAGATACGCAGTATTTT. It codes for CSARGDRGTDTQYF. This chain connects TRBV20-1 to TRBJ2-3; TRBD1 agrees at 9 bases. Looked up from germline, CDR1 is DFQATT and CDR2 is SNEGSKA (reference sequence). V shed 1 base and J 1 base; nucleotides not matched to a gene: 0. This CDR3 has 14 amino acids.